This TCR beta chain was identified during a study of T cell responses to AZD1222 COVID-19 vaccine. Study as a whole: Second doses that came at about 4 or about 12 weeks were put together. Broader study findings: Spike as a whole was targeted by vaccine-associated CD4 TCRs, dominant at 160-218 and 743-854. Clonal diversity was possibly underestimated, and the donors were mostly white British, with more females. Spike-specific TCR repertoires showed rising breadth and depth after two AZD1222 doses.

The method was immunoSEQ multiplex PCR; TCRdb's version includes in-frame clones alone and lacks a portion of them. Of about 100,000 clones listed, 86% are singletons. With 2 bases removed from V and 5 bases from J, the gap between germline ends came to 17 bases. This CDR3 has 16 amino acids. CDR1 is SGDLS, CDR2 YYNGEE, per germline. A few counts support this clone. No antigen is known for it. Material: peripheral blood, obtained on day 0 of AZD1222 vaccination. The rearrangement joins TRBV9 to TRBJ2-1; no clear D gene. The origin of this receptor is an adult in good health. CDR3 protein: CASSVTPGRGDNEQFF. CDR3 bases: TGTGCCAGCAGCGTCACCCCGGGCCGAGGAGACAATGAGCAGTTCTTC.